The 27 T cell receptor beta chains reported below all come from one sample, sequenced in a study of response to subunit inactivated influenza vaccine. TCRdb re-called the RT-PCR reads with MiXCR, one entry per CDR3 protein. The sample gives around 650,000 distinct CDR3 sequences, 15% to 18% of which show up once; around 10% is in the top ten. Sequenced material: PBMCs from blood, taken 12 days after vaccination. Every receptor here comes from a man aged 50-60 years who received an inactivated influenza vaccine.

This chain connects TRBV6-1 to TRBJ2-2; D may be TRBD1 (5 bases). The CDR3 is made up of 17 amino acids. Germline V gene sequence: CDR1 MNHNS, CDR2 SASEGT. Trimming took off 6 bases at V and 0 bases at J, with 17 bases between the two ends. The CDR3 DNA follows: TGTGCCAGCAGCCGAGACCCCGCAGGGCCGAACACCGGGGAGCTGTTTTTT. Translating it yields CASSRDPAGPNTGELFF.

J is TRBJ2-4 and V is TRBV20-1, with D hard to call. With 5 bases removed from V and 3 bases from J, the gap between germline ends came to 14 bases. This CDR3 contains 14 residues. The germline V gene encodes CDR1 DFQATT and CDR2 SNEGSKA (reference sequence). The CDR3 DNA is TGCAGTGCTCTGACTGGGAACGGCAAAAACATTCAGTACTTC. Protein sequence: CSALTGNGKNIQYF.

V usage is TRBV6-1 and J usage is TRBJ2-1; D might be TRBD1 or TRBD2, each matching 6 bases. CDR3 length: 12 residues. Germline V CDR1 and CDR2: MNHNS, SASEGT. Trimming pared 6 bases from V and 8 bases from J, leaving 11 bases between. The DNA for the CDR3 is TGTGCCAGCAGGGAGGGGGTACATGAGCAGTTCTTC. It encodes CASREGVHEQFF.

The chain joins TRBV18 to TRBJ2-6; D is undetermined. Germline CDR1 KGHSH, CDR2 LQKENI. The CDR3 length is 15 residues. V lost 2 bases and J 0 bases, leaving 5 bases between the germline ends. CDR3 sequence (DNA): TGTGCCAGCTCACCAACCTTCTCTGGGGCCAACGTCCTGACTTTC. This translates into CASSPTFSGANVLTF.

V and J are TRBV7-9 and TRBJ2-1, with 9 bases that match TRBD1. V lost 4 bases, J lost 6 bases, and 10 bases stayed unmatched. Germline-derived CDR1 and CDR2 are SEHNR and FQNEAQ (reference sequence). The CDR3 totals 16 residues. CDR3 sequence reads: CASSYSEGQGPNEQFF. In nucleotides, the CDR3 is TGTGCCAGCAGCTATAGCGAGGGACAGGGTCCCAATGAGCAGTTCTTC.

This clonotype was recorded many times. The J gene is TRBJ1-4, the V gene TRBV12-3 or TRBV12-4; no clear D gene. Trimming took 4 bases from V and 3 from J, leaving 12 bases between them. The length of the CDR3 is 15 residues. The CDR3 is CASSYSGGSNEKLFF. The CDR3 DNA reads TGTGCCAGCAGTTACTCAGGAGGATCTAATGAAAAACTGTTTTTT.

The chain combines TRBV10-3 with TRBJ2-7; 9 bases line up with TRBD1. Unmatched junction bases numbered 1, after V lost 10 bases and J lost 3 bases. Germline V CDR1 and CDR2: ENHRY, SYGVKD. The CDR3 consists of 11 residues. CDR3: CATDRGYEQYF. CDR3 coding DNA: TGTGCCACGGACAGGGGCTACGAGCAGTACTTC.

In DNA form, the CDR3 reads TGCAGTGCTAGATCCGGGACTATTGGCGCTGAAGCTTTCTTT. It yields the protein CSARSGTIGAEAFF. The chain carries TRBV20-1 and TRBJ1-1, with D tentatively TRBD1 (5 bases). With 2 bases removed from V and 6 bases from J, the gap between germline ends came to 16 bases. The CDR3 totals 14 residues. Germline lookup yields CDR1 DFQATT and CDR2 SNEGSKA (reference sequence).

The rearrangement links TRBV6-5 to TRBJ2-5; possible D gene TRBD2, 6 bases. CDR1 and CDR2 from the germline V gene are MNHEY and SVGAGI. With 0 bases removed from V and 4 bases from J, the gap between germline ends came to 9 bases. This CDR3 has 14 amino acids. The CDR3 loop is CASSYSTSRETQYF. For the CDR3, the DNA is TGTGCCAGCAGTTACTCGACTAGTAGAGAGACCCAGTACTTC.

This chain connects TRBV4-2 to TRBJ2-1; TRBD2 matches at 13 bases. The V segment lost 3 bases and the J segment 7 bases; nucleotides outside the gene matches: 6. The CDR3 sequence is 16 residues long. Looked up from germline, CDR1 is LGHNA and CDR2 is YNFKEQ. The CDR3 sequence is CASSQLTSGRGNEQFF. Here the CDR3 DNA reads TGTGCCAGCAGCCAGTTAACTAGCGGGAGGGGGAATGAGCAGTTCTTC.

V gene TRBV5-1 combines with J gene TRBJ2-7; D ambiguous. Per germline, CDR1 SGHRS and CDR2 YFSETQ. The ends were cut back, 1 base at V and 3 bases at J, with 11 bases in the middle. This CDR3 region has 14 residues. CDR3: CASSLSQTNYEQYF. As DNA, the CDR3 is TGCGCCAGCAGCTTGTCACAGACCAACTACGAGCAGTACTTC.

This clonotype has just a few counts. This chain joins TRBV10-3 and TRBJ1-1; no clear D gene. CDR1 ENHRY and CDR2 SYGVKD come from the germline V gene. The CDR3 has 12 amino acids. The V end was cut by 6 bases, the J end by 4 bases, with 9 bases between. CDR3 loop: CAIREGGTEAFF. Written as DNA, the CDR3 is TGTGCCATCAGAGAGGGTGGCACTGAAGCTTTCTTT.

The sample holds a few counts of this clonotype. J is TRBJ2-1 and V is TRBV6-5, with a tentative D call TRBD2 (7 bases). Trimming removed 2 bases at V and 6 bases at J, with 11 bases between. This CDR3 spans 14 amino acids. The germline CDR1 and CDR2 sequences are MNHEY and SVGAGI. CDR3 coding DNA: TGTGCCAGCAGTTACGGGGGGGGCCTCAATGAGCAGTTCTTC. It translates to CASSYGGGLNEQFF.

The DNA of the CDR3 is TGCAGTGGCCTAGCGAGATGGGGGTTTACCTACGAGCAGTACTTC. It codes for CSGLARWGFTYEQYF. V usage is TRBV20-1 and J usage is TRBJ2-7; the D gene is possibly TRBD2 (6 bases). The CDR3 length is 15 residues. The germline V gene encodes CDR1 DFQATT and CDR2 SNEGSKA (reference sequence). Trimming removed 7 bases from V and 2 bases from J, with 21 bases in between.

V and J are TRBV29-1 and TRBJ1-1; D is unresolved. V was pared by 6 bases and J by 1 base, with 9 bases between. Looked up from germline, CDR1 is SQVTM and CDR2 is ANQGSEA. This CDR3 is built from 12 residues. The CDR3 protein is CSVLHWNTEAFF. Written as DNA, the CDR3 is TGCAGCGTCCTTCACTGGAACACTGAAGCTTTCTTT.

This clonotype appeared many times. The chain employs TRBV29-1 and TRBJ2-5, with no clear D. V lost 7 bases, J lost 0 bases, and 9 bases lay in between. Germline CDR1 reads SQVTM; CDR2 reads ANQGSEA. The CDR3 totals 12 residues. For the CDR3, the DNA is TGCAGCGCTTCTAGGTACCAAGAGACCCAGTACTTC. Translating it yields CSASRYQETQYF.

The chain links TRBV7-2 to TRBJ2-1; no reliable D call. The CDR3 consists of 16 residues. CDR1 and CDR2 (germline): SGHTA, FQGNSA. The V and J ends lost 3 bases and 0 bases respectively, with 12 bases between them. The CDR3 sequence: CASSLSRRSSYNEQFF. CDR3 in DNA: TGTGCCAGCAGCTTGAGCAGGCGAAGCTCCTACAATGAGCAGTTCTTC.

CDR3 bases: TGCAGTGCCCGGTCACTGGATCAGTACTTC. Translation gives CSARSLDQYF. The chain joins TRBV20-1 to TRBJ2-5; D is ambiguous. V lost 6 bases and J 11 bases, leaving 13 bases between the germline ends. Germline lookup yields CDR1 DFQATT and CDR2 SNEGSKA (reference sequence). The CDR3 extends over 10 amino acids.

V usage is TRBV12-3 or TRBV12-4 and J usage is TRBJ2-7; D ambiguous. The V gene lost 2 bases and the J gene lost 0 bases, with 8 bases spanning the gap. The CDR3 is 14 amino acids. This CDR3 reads CASSLFLVSYEQYF. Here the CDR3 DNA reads TGTGCCAGCAGTTTATTTCTGGTCTCCTACGAGCAGTACTTC.

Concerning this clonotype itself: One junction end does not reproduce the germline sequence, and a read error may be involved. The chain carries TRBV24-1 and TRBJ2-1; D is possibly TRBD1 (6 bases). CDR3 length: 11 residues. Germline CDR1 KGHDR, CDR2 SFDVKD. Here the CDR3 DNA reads TGTGCCATCAGTGATTTCAGGACAGTAATCTTC. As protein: CAISDFRTVIF.

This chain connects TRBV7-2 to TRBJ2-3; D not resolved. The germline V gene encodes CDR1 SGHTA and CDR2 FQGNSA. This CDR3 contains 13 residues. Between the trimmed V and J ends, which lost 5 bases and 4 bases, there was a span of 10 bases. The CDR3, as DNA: TGTGCCAGCAGCCTAAGACATGCAGATACGCAGTATTTT. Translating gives CASSLRHADTQYF.

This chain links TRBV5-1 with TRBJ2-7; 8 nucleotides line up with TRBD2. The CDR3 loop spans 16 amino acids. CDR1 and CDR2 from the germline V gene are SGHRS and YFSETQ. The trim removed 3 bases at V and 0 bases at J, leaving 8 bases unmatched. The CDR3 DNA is TGCGCCAGCAGCTCAATGACTAGCGCCGTCTCCTACGAGCAGTACTTC. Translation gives CASSSMTSAVSYEQYF.

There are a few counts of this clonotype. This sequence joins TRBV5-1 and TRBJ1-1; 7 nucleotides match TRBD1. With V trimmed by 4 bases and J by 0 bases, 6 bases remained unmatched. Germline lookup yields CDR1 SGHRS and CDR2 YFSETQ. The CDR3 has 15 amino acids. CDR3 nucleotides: TGCGCCAGCAGCGGGGGACAGCCCATGAACACTGAAGCTTTCTTT. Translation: CASSGGQPMNTEAFF.

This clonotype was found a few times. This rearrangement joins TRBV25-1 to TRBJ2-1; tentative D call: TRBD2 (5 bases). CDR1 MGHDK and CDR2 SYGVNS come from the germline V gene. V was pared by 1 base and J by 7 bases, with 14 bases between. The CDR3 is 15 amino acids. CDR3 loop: CASSELRDKGNEQFF. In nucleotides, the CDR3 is TGTGCCAGCAGTGAATTGAGGGATAAGGGAAATGAGCAGTTCTTC.

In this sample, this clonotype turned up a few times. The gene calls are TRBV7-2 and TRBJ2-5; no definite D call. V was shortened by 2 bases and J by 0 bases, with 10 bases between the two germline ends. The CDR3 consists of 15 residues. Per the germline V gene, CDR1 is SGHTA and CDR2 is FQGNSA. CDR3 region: CASSLQVGYQETQYF. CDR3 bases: TGTGCCAGCAGCTTACAGGTCGGGTACCAAGAGACCCAGTACTTC.

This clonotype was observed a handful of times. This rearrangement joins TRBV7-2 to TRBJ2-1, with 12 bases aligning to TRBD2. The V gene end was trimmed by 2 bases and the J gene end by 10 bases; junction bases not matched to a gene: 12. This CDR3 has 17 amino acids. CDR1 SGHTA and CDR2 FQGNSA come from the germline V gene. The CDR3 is CASSLRLAGGPDEEQFF. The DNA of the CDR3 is TGTGCCAGCAGCTTAAGGCTAGCGGGAGGGCCTGATGAGGAGCAGTTCTTC.

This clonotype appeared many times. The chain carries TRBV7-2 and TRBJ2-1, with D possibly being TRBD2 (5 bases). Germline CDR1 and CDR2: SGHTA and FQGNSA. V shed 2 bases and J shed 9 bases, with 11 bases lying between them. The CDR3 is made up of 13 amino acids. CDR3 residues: CASSLLLRGEQFF. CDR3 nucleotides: TGTGCCAGCAGCTTATTACTACGGGGTGAGCAGTTCTTC.